This paragraph reports one T cell receptor (beta chain). No cognate antigen has been identified for it. No base qualities exist here, and no much larger clone lies one base off it. The data stem from a study of Ad26.COV2.S vaccination and SARS-CoV-2 variants (dated by TCRdb to about 2021). The study in broad terms: Donors in the vaccine arm were drawn from COV1001, a phase I-IIa trial of Ad26.COV2.S in healthy adults that was multicentre, randomized, double-blind and placebo-controlled. Ad26.COV2.S was administered intramuscularly at a dose of 5x10^10 or 1x10^11 viral particles, either as one shot or as two shots given 56 days apart. TCRbeta repertoire sequencing served as the tool for gauging how specific and how broad the SARS-CoV-2-reactive T cell receptors were following Ad26.COV2.S vaccination. A total of some 30 samples were included in the TCR-sequenced set, comprising around 19 Ad26.COV2.S vaccine recipients, 5 placebo recipients and 8 SARS-CoV-2 convalescent individuals. Trial participants were randomized into five groups of five, in which low-dose or high-dose Ad26.COV2.S was given once or twice, or placebo was given on both occasions. Blinding of investigators to trial group allocation was maintained during experiments and outcome assessment. Here is what the overall study found, with its caveats: Compared with placebo recipients, Ad26.COV2.S recipients showed higher spike-specific TCR breadth (P = 0.0014). After vaccination, substantial breadth of spike-specific CD8+ and CD4+ T cell responses was reported. The authors noted that total T cell responses may have been underestimated by the TCR breadth and depth analyses. Non-spike TCR breadth was comparable between vaccine and placebo recipients, consistent with the vaccine containing only spike. The study was not powered for comparison of responses between vaccine doses or regimens.

The CDR3 spans 14 residues, from the cysteine through the phenylalanine. Of the read, only the CDR3 DNA is kept; its 42 bases are in frame from base 1. CDR1 and CDR2, looked up from the germline V gene, are SGHTA and FQGNSA. V has 5 bases trimmed and J has 5 bases trimmed; junction bases matching no gene number 4. The immunoSEQ Assay was the method used to sequence TCRbeta CDR3 regions. After extraction, genomic DNA underwent amplification by bias-controlled multiplex PCR, followed by high-throughput sequencing. As for the original processing: Collapsing and filtering of sequences were performed to quantify the absolute abundance of each unique TCRbeta CDR3 region. T cell fraction was estimated by normalizing TCRbeta template counts to usable DNA, which was measured by amplifying reference genes present in all nucleated cells. Repertoire TCRs were annotated as SARS-CoV-2-specific when V gene, CDR3 amino acid sequence and J gene were exactly matched to a known reactive TCR set. The reference SARS-CoV-2 TCR set came from MIRA and was filtered for enrichment in COVID-19-positive ImmuneCODE repertoires, removing public or cross-reactive TCRs. Using the MIRA antigens, annotated TCRs were further analysed by specific ORF or by position within an ORF. Breadth was defined as annotated unique rearrangements over total unique productive rearrangements; depth was the summed frequency of those rearrangements. Group comparisons of TCR breadth used two-sided Wilcoxon rank-sum tests. The table was pulled from immuneACCESS by TCRdb, which kept in-frame rearrangements only. Such tables lose some clones; where checked, under half of the loss comes from unresolved V genes, and the rest has no known cause. D and trimming come from the DNA, and the V and J calls and clone size come from that table. The sample has 200,000 to 300,000 clones on record, around 87% of them singletons. About 10% of the sample is held by the ten biggest clonotypes.

The treatment or condition label, as the study defines it: around 19 received Ad26.COV2.S at low or high dose, single or two shots; roughly 5 received placebo; per-sample allocation not given. For vaccine and placebo recipients, the sequenced repertoires came from samples collected on day 63 after the first injection. Cohort 1b enrolled 20 to 30 adults aged 18-55 years at a single site in Boston, USA, between 29 July and 7 August 2020. Ad26.COV2.S consisted of a replication-incompetent adenovirus type 26 vector by which a prefusion-stabilized SARS-CoV-2 spike protein from the original Wuhan strain was expressed.

The sample was peripheral blood, taken in a trial of Ad26.COV2.S vaccine versus placebo. The receptor chain draws on TRBV7-2 and TRBJ1-3, with 9 junctional bases fitting TRBD1. This TCR was recovered from a person between 18 and 59 years old who received the Ad26.COV2.S COVID-19 vaccine or a placebo. The CDR3 sequence is CASSPDRGRNTIYF. In nucleotide form, the sequence is TGTGCCAGCAGCCCAGACAGGGGGAGAAACACCATATATTTT. Joined to the reference TRBV7-2 and TRBJ1-3 proteins, this CDR3 gives the full variable domain: GAGVSQSPSNKVTEKGKDVELRCDPISGHTALYWYRQSLGQGLEFLIYFQGNSAPDKSGLPSDRFSAERTGGSVSTLTIQRTQQEDSAVYLCASSPDRGRNTIYFGEGSWLTVV.